The 22 T cell receptor beta chains given below trace back to one sample, sequenced in a study of OX40 agonist ivuxolimab in advanced cancers. Produced via immunoSEQ multiplex PCR; TCRdb's table is partial and in-frame only. This sample has approximately 76,000 clones; 93% occur once, and the top ten carry roughly 6.4%. The sample was CD4+ or CD8+ T cells sorted from blood, taken in a trial of the OX40 agonist ivuxolimab. The receptors were gathered from an adult with an advanced solid tumor such as melanoma, head and neck, liver or kidney cancer.

The table lists this clone with a few counts. This rearrangement joins TRBV27 to TRBJ2-7; D unclear. CDR3 length: 12 residues. The germline gives CDR1 MNHEY, CDR2 SMNVEV (reference sequence). V was cut by 2 bases and J by 2 bases, with 4 bases left in between. The CDR3 DNA is TGTGCCAGCAGTTTAAGCGCCTACGAGCAGTACTTC. Translating it yields CASSLSAYEQYF.

The genes are TRBV29-1 and TRBJ1-2; D uncertain. V lost 6 bases, J lost 8 bases, and 13 bases lay in between. The germline gives CDR1 SQVTM, CDR2 ANQGSEA. This CDR3 spans 11 amino acids. CDR3 sequence reads: CSVRTERGYTF. DNA for the CDR3: TGCAGCGTCAGGACGGAACGGGGCTACACCTTC.

The genes are TRBV10-3 and TRBJ2-7; D ambiguous. Trimming took off 7 bases at V and 4 bases at J, with 11 bases between the two ends. Germline CDR1 and CDR2: ENHRY and SYGVKD. The CDR3 consists of 12 residues. The CDR3 nucleotides are TGTGCCATCATGTCTTCTAAATACGAGCAGTACTTC. Its protein is CAIMSSKYEQYF.

This clone was observed once. The rearrangement uses TRBV5-1 and TRBJ1-1; 8 positions agree with TRBD1. Germline-derived CDR1 and CDR2 are SGHRS and YFSETQ. J lost 2 bases, V lost 6 bases, and 9 bases had no gene match. CDR3 size: 15 residues. The DNA for the CDR3 is TGCGCCAGCACCCCAGGGGGCAGGGGAAACACTGAAGCTTTCTTT. Its protein product is CASTPGGRGNTEAFF.

This clone was detected only once. The rearrangement links TRBV9 to TRBJ2-1, with 8 bases aligning to TRBD2. CDR3 length: 15 amino acids. Germline V gives CDR1 SGDLS, CDR2 YYNGEE. J lost 4 bases, V lost 0 bases, and 3 bases had no gene match. The CDR3 DNA is TGTGCCAGCAGCGTAGGTTTAGCGGGGTACAATGAGCAGTTCTTC. It codes for CASSVGLAGYNEQFF.

The gene calls are TRBV9 and TRBJ2-3; a weak D match, TRBD2 (7 bases). Germline CDR1 SGDLS, CDR2 YYNGEE. V was trimmed by 0 bases and J by 5 bases, leaving 16 bases between them. This CDR3 comprises 16 residues. Here the CDR3 reads CASSVEGRGGLDTQYF. The CDR3, as DNA: TGTGCCAGCAGCGTAGAGGGGAGGGGGGGCCTAGATACGCAGTATTTT.

This clone was seen just once. This chain joins TRBV6-5 and TRBJ2-2, with 7 bases matching TRBD2. CDR1 is MNHEY and CDR2 is SVGAGI in the germline V gene. V trimming: 2 bases; J trimming: 0 bases; junction bases outside the gene matches: 3. CDR3 size: 16 residues. The CDR3 here is CASSYRGGSNTGELFF. In DNA form, the CDR3 reads TGTGCCAGCAGTTACCGGGGAGGGTCGAACACCGGGGAGCTGTTTTTT.

This clone was counted only a few times. This sequence joins TRBV30 and TRBJ1-5; D is ambiguous. CDR3 length: 13 residues. CDR1 and CDR2 (germline): GTSNPN, SVGIG (reference sequence). Trimming removed 1 base from V and 1 base from J, with 5 bases in between. CDR3 bases: TGTGCCTGGAGTGGGCAGAGCAATCAGCCCCAGCATTTT. Amino acids: CAWSGQSNQPQHF.

The chain employs TRBV4-1 and TRBJ1-2, with D possibly TRBD1 on 6 matching bases. CDR1 is MGHRA and CDR2 is YSYEKL in the germline V gene. This CDR3 has 16 amino acids. Trimming removed 1 base at V and 0 bases at J, with 12 bases between. Here the CDR3 DNA reads TGCGCCAGCAGCCAAGTGATGACAGGAGCTAACTATGGCTACACCTTC. It translates to CASSQVMTGANYGYTF.

The genes are TRBV7-2 and TRBJ1-4; no reliable D call. The germline CDR1 and CDR2 sequences are SGHTA and FQGNSA. The CDR3 has 12 amino acids. Trimming stripped 3 bases from V and 8 bases from J, with 7 bases between. CDR3 in DNA: TGTGCCAGCAGCTTTGACGGAGAAAAACTGTTTTTT. It codes for CASSFDGEKLFF.

This clone was seen a single time. The V call is TRBV27, the J call TRBJ2-1; a weak D match, TRBD1 (5 bases). Germline lookup yields CDR1 MNHEY and CDR2 SMNVEV (reference sequence). The CDR3 sequence is 13 residues long. V lost 3 bases to trimming and J lost 8 bases, with 11 bases between them. The CDR3 DNA reads TGTGCCAGCAGTTTGGATAGGGGCGATGAGCAGTTCTTC. It yields the protein CASSLDRGDEQFF.

J is TRBJ2-1 and V is TRBV29-1; 11 bases fit TRBD2. The CDR3 runs to 14 residues. Germline trimming cut 6 bases from V and 5 bases from J; bases unmatched to any gene: 6. CDR1 SQVTM and CDR2 ANQGSEA come from the germline V gene. The CDR3: CSVVSGRAHNEQFF. As DNA, the CDR3 is TGCAGCGTCGTTAGCGGGAGGGCTCACAATGAGCAGTTCTTC.

The CDR3 here is CASSSFGAKNIQYF. For the CDR3, the DNA is TGTGCCAGCAGCTCCTTCGGGGCCAAAAACATTCAGTACTTC. The genes are TRBV13 and TRBJ2-4; no reliable D call. Germline CDR1 PRHDT, CDR2 FYEKMQ (reference sequence). This CDR3 has 14 residues. Trimming took off 4 bases at V and 1 base at J, with 8 bases between the two ends.

The CDR3 region is CASWNISSGNTIYF. The CDR3 DNA reads TGCGCCAGCTGGAATATAAGCTCTGGAAACACCATATATTTT. The chain recombines TRBV5-1 with TRBJ1-3; D gene unclear. This CDR3 has 14 amino acids. The V end was cut by 7 bases, the J end by 0 bases, with 11 bases between. The V gene's germline CDR1 is SGHRS and CDR2 YFSETQ.

J is TRBJ1-1 and V is TRBV13; weak D call: TRBD1 (6 bases). The CDR3 has 14 residues. The ends were cut back, 2 bases at V and 4 bases at J, with 11 bases in the middle. CDR1 PRHDT and CDR2 FYEKMQ come from the germline V gene (reference sequence). This CDR3 reads CASSLIQGVTEAFF. The CDR3 DNA reads TGTGCCAGCAGCTTAATACAGGGCGTCACTGAAGCTTTCTTT.

This chain connects TRBV10-2 to TRBJ2-7; TRBD1 might be the D (5 bases). Germline values: CDR1 WSHSY, CDR2 SAAADI. The CDR3 totals 12 residues. Between the trimmed V and J ends, which lost 8 bases and 1 base, there was a span of 9 bases. CDR3: CASWGSSYEQYF. CDR3 sequence (DNA): TGCGCCAGCTGGGGCAGTTCCTACGAGCAGTACTTC.

The chain carries TRBV5-5 and TRBJ2-5; D is unresolved. The CDR3 has 14 residues. Per the germline V gene, CDR1 is SGHKS and CDR2 is YYEKEE (reference sequence). V lost 3 bases to trimming and J lost 1 base, with 10 bases between them. The CDR3 loop is CASSSSYIQETQYF. The CDR3 DNA sequence: TGTGCCAGCAGCTCTTCGTACATCCAAGAGACCCAGTACTTC.

The sample holds one count of this clone. This sequence joins TRBV6-1 and TRBJ1-2; no clear D gene. This CDR3 contains 15 residues. V shed 0 bases and J shed 3 bases, with 11 bases lying between them. Germline CDR1 reads MNHNS; CDR2 reads SASEGT. The CDR3 DNA reads as TGTGCCAGCAGTGAAGCGTCCTGGATGCACTATGGCTACACCTTC. It codes for CASSEASWMHYGYTF.

The V and J genes are TRBV15 and TRBJ1-5, with D uncertain. The CDR3 has 14 residues. Germline V gene data show CDR1 as LNHNV and CDR2 as YYDKDF (reference sequence). V was shortened by 4 bases and J by 7 bases, with 14 bases between the two germline ends. In DNA, the CDR3 is TGTGCCACCAGCATAGGACCCGGCGGGCAGCCCCAGCATTTT. Amino acids: CATSIGPGGQPQHF.

This rearrangement joins TRBV7-9 to TRBJ1-1; D call uncertain. The CDR3 is 11 residues long. V gave up 3 bases and J gave up 3 bases, with 2 bases separating them. Germline CDR1 and CDR2: SEHNR and FQNEAQ (reference sequence). CDR3 residues: CASSLDTEAFF. Written as DNA, the CDR3 is TGTGCCAGCAGCTTGGACACTGAAGCTTTCTTT.

The chain recombines TRBV6-1 with TRBJ1-5; D gene unclear. The CDR3 covers 14 residues. Trimming took 4 bases from V and 0 from J, leaving 7 bases between them. The germline V gene has CDR1 MNHNS and CDR2 SASEGT. CDR3 sequence reads: CASSAGYSNQPQHF. The DNA for the CDR3 is TGTGCCAGCAGTGCGGGATATAGCAATCAGCCCCAGCATTTT.

The chain has TRBV7-9 and TRBJ2-7, with D hard to call. V shed 3 bases and J shed 6 bases, with 9 bases lying between them. Looked up from germline, CDR1 is SEHNR and CDR2 is FQNEAQ (reference sequence). The CDR3 spans 12 residues. The CDR3 coding sequence is TGTGCCAGCAGCTTTATAGCTTCCGAGCAGTACTTC. Protein product: CASSFIASEQYF.